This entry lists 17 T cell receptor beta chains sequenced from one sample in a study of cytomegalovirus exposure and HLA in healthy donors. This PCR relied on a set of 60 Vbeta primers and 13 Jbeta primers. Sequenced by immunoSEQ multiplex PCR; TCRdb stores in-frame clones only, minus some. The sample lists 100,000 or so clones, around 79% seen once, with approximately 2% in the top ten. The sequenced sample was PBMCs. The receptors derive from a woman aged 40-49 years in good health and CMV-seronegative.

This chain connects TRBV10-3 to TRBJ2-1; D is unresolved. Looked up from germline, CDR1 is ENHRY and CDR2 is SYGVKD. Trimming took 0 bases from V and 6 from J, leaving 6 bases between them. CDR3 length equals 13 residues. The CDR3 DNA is TGTGCCATCAGTGAGTCTCTCGGCAATGAGCAGTTCTTC. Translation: CAISESLGNEQFF.

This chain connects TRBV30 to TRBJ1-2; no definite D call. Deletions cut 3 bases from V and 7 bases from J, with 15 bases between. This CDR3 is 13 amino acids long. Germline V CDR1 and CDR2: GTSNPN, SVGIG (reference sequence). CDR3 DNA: TGTGCCTGGAGAATAGGTCCGGGTAGTGGCTACACCTTC. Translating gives CAWRIGPGSGYTF.

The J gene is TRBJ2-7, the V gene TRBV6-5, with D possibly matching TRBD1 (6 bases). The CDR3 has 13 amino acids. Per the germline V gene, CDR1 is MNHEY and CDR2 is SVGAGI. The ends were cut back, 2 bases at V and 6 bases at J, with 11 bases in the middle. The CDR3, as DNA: TGTGCCAGCAGTTACGGAAGGACAGTCGAGCAGTACTTC. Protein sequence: CASSYGRTVEQYF.

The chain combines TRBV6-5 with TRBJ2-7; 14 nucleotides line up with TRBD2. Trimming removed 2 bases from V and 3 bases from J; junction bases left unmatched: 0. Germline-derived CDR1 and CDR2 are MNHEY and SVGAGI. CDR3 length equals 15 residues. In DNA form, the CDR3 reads TGTGCCAGCAGTTACGGGACTAGCGGGAGCTACGAGCAGTACTTC. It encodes CASSYGTSGSYEQYF.

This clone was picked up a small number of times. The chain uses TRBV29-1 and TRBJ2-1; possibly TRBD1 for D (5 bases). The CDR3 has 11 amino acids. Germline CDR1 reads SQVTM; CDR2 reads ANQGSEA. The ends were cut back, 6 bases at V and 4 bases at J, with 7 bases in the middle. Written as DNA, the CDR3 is TGCAGCGTGGACAATTACAATGAGCAGTTCTTC. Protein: CSVDNYNEQFF.

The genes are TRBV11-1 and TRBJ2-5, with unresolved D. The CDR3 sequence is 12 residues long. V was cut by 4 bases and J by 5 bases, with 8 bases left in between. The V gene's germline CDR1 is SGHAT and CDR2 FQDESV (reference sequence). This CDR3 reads CASSSNWETQYF. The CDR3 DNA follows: TGTGCCAGCAGCTCTAACTGGGAGACCCAGTACTTC.

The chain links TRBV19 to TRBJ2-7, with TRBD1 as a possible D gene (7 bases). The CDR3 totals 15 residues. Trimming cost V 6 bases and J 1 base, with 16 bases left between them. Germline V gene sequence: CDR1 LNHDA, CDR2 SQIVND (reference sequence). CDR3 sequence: CASSSTGEVSYEQYF. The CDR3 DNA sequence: TGTGCCAGTAGCTCTACAGGGGAGGTTTCCTACGAGCAGTACTTC.

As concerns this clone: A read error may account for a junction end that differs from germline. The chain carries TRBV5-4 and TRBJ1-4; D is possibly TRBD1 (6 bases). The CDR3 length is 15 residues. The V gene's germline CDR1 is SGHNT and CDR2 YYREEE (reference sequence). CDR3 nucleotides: TGTGCCAGCAGCTTGGGACAGGACACTACTGAAAAACTGTTTTTT. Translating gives CASSLGQDTTEKLFF.

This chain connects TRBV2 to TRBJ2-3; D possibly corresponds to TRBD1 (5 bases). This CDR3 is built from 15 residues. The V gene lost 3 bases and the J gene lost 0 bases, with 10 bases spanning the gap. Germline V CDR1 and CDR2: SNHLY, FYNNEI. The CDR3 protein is CASSDPTGSTDTQYF. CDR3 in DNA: TGTGCCAGCAGTGATCCAACAGGCAGCACAGATACGCAGTATTTT.

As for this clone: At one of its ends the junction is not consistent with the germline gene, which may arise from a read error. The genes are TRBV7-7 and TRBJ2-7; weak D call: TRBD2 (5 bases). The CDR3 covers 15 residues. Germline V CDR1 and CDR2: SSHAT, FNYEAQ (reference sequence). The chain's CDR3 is CASSLGLGAKDEQYF. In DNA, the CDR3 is TGTGCTAGCAGCTTAGGCCTGGGAGCTAAAGACGAGCAGTACTTC.

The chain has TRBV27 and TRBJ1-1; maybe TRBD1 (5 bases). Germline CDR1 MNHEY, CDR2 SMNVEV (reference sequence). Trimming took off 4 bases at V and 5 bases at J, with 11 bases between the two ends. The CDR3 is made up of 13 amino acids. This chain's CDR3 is CASSSDRWTEAFF. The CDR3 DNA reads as TGTGCCAGCAGTTCCGACAGATGGACTGAAGCTTTCTTT.

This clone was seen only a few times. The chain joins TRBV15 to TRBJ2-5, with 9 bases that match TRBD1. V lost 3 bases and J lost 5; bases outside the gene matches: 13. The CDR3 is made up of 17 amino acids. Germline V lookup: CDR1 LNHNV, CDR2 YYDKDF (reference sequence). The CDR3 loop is CATSRGYRDRVTETQYF. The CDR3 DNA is TGTGCCACCAGCAGGGGGTACCGGGACAGGGTCACGGAGACCCAGTACTTC.

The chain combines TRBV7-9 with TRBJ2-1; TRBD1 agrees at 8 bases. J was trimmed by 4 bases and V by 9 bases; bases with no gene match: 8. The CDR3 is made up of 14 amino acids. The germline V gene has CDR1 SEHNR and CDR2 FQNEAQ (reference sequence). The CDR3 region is CASWTGTEYNEQFF. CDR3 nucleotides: TGTGCCAGTTGGACAGGGACAGAATACAATGAGCAGTTCTTC. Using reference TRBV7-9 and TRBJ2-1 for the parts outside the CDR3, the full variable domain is DTGVSQNPRHKITKRGQNVTFRCDPISEHNRLYWYRQTLGQGPEFLTYFQNEAQLEKSRLLSDRFSAERPKGSFSTLEIQRTEQGDSAMYLCASWTGTEYNEQFFGPGTRLTVL.

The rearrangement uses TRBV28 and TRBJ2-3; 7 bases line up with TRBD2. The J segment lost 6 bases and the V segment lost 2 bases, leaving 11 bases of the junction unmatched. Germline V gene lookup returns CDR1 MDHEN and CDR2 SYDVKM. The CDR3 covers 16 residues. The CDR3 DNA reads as TGTGCCAGCAGTTTAGTGTGGGCTAGCGGCGGGGATACGCAGTATTTT. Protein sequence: CASSLVWASGGDTQYF.

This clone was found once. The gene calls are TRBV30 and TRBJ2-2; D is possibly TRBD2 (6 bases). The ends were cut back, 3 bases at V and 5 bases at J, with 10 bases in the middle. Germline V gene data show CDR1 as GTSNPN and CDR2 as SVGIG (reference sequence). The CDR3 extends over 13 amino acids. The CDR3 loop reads CAWRGAGTGELFF. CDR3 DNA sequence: TGTGCCTGGAGAGGGGCGGGGACCGGGGAGCTGTTTTTT.

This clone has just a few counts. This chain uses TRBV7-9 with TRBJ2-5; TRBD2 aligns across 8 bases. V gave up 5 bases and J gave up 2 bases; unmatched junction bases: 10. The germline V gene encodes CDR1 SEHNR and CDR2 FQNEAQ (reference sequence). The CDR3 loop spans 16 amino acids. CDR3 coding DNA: TGTGCCAGCAGCCCCCGGGGCGGGAGGCCACAAGAGACCCAGTACTTC. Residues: CASSPRGGRPQETQYF. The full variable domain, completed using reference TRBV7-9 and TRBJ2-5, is DTGVSQNPRHKITKRGQNVTFRCDPISEHNRLYWYRQTLGQGPEFLTYFQNEAQLEKSRLLSDRFSAERPKGSFSTLEIQRTEQGDSAMYLCASSPRGGRPQETQYFGPGTRLLVL.

The CDR3 spells CAWTYSSYYGYTF. The DNA for the CDR3 is TGTGCCTGGACTTATAGTTCATACTATGGCTACACCTTC. This rearrangement joins TRBV30 to TRBJ1-2, with D unclear. Trimming removed 4 bases from V and 3 bases from J, with 12 bases in between. Per germline, CDR1 GTSNPN and CDR2 SVGIG (reference sequence). The CDR3 loop spans 13 amino acids. The full variable domain, rest sourced from reference TRBV30 and TRBJ1-2, is SQTIHQWPATLVQPVGSPLSLECTVEGTSNPNLYWYRQAAGRGLQLLFYSVGIGQISSEVPQNLSASRPQDRQFILSSKKLLLSDSGFYLCAWTYSSYYGYTFGSGTRLTVV.